The TCR beta chain under discussion was sequenced for a study of post-analysis software for immune sequencing data. General observations from the study: Several TRBV segments (TRBV5-6, TRBV5-1 and TRBV20-1 among them) occurred more frequently in patients than in controls. With F measure, samples from one preparation batch clustered together strongly.

Comments on this clonotype: Its target is not known. The junction and the germline gene differ at one end; a read error may be behind it.

The CDR3 runs 14 residues. Germline lookup yields CDR1 MNHNY and CDR2 SVGAGI (reference sequence). Unique molecular identifiers tagged the TCR beta cDNA libraries. TCRdb used MiXCR to reprocess the PCR reads, holding one entry per CDR3 protein. The data hold 750,000 to 950,000 distinct CDR3 sequences, with about 53% observed a single time. The sequence was obtained from a girl aged 10-17 years with multiple sclerosis. The chain is built from TRBV6-6 and TRBJ1-5; D remains ambiguous. Sequencing input: blood. This CDR3 reads CTSSYINSNQPQHF. As DNA, the CDR3 is TGTACCAGCAGTTACATCAATAGCAATCAGCCCCAGCATTTT.